These T cell receptor beta chains were read from a single sample in a study of vaccination and CD4 T cells after COVID-19. No antigen is known for these receptors. A single record per CDR3 protein comes from TCRdb applying MiXCR to the PCR reads. The sample consists of fewer than 12,000 distinct CDR3 sequences, approximately 50% of them appearing once. Sequenced sample: CD4+ T cells from blood, cultured in vitro. These receptors were taken from a human donor who had recovered from COVID-19. Each CDR3 is given with its conserved first and last residue. D genes are given only for firm matches. Only some rows state a clone size, as once, few, many or a class for expanded clones.

J: TRBJ1-5; V: TRBV6-1; D: NA; size: few; CDR3: CASDPGGFYSNQPQHF; DNA: TGTGCCTCCGACCCCGGGGGATTCTATAGCAATCAGCCCCAGCATTTT
J: TRBJ1-1; V: TRBV7-9; D: NA; size: NA; CDR3: CASSLSQWGAFF; DNA: TGTGCCAGCAGCCTCAGTCAGTGGGGAGCTTTCTTT
J: TRBJ2-6; V: TRBV2; D: NA; size: few; CDR3: CASGGRSGANVLTF; DNA: TGTGCCAGCGGGGGGAGATCTGGGGCCAACGTCCTGACTTTC
J: TRBJ1-1; V: TRBV29-1; D: NA; size: few; CDR3: CSVESMSTGYGTEAFF; DNA: TGCAGCGTTGAAAGTATGAGTACAGGGTATGGCACTGAAGCTTTCTTT
J: TRBJ1-5; V: TRBV19; D: TRBD1; size: NA; CDR3: CASSMRGTGYDQPQHF; DNA: TGTGCCAGTAGTATGAGGGGGACAGGGTATGACCAGCCCCAGCATTTT
J: TRBJ1-5; V: TRBV2; D: NA; size: NA; CDR3: CASSERYNQPQHF; DNA: TGTGCCAGCAGTGAAAGATACAATCAGCCCCAGCATTTT
J: TRBJ1-2; V: TRBV5-1; D: TRBD1; size: NA; CDR3: CASSHLGGLSTGETNYGYTF; DNA: TGCGCCAGCAGCCACTTGGGGGGACTTTCAACAGGGGAGACTAACTATGGCTACACCTTC
J: TRBJ2-2; V: TRBV4-1; D: NA; size: NA; CDR3: CASSQFGFGELFF; DNA: TGCGCCAGCAGCCAATTCGGGTTCGGGGAGCTGTTTTTT
J: TRBJ1-2; V: TRBV2; D: TRBD1; size: few; CDR3: CASRAGTGSGYTF; DNA: TGTGCCAGCAGGGCAGGGACAGGGAGTGGCTACACCTTC
J: TRBJ1-2; V: TRBV20-1; D: NA; size: NA; CDR3: CSASRDAYGYTF; DNA: TGCAGTGCTAGCCGGGACGCCTATGGCTACACCTTC
J: TRBJ2-5; V: TRBV20-1; D: NA; size: few; CDR3: CSATGQSATRETQYF; DNA: TGCAGTGCTACCGGACAGTCCGCGACGAGGGAGACCCAGTACTTC
J: TRBJ1-5; V: TRBV27; D: NA; size: few; CDR3: CASSPWTDYYGSNQPQHF; DNA: TGTGCCAGCAGTCCCTGGACGGATTACTACGGTAGCAATCAGCCCCAGCATTTT
J: TRBJ2-3; V: TRBV30; D: TRBD2; size: NA; CDR3: CAGAGGLTDTQYF; DNA: TGTGCCGGGGCGGGGGGGTTAACAGATACGCAGTATTTT
J: TRBJ1-2; V: TRBV10-3; D: NA; size: NA; CDR3: CAISGQLQDYGYTF; DNA: TGTGCCATCAGTGGACAGCTACAGGACTATGGCTACACCTTC
J: TRBJ1-1; V: TRBV6-2/TRBV6-3; D: NA; size: NA; CDR3: CASSYSIGAFF; DNA: TGTGCCAGCAGTTACTCGATAGGCGCTTTCTTT
J: TRBJ2-3; V: TRBV20-1; D: TRBD2; size: NA; CDR3: CSAMSGENWRGGLDTQYF; DNA: TGCAGTGCTATGTCTGGCGAGAATTGGCGGGGGGGCCTAGATACGCAGTATTTT
J: TRBJ1-2; V: TRBV7-9; D: NA; size: NA; CDR3: CASSQGGWQTLYGYTF; DNA: TGTGCCAGCAGCCAAGGCGGGTGGCAGACACTCTATGGCTACACCTTC
J: TRBJ1-2; V: TRBV6-5; D: TRBD1; size: NA; CDR3: CASSYLPSGDRLNYGYTF; DNA: TGTGCCAGCAGTTACCTCCCCAGTGGGGACAGGCTAAACTATGGCTACACCTTC
J: TRBJ2-1; V: TRBV19; D: NA; size: NA; CDR3: CASSLTFTYNEQFF; DNA: TGTGCCAGTAGTCTCACGTTTACCTACAATGAGCAGTTCTTC
J: TRBJ2-7; V: TRBV12-3/TRBV12-4; D: NA; size: NA; CDR3: CASRPQFRNSQYF; DNA: TGTGCCAGCAGGCCACAATTTAGGAACTCCCAGTACTTC
J: TRBJ2-7; V: TRBV6-1; D: TRBD2; size: NA; CDR3: CASSRGGDNYEQYF; DNA: TGTGCCAGCAGCCGCGGGGGGGATAACTACGAGCAGTACTTC
J: TRBJ1-5; V: TRBV20-1; D: NA; size: NA; CDR3: CSARGGVSNQPQHF; DNA: TGCAGTGCTAGGGGCGGGGTGAGCAATCAGCCCCAGCATTTT